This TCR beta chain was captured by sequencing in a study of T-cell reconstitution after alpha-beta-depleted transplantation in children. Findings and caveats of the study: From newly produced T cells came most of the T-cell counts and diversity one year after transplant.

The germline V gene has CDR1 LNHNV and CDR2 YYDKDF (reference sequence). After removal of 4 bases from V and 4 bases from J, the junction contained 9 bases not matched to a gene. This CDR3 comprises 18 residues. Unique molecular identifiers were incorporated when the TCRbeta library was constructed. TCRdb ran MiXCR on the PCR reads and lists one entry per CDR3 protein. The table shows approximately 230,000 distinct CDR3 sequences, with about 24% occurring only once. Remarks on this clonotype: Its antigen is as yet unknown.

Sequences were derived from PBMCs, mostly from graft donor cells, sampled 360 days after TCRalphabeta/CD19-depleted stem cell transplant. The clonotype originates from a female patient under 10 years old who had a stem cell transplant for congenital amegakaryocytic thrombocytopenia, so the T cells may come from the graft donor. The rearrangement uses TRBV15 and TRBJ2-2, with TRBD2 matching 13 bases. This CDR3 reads CATSKGLAGTRPTGELFF. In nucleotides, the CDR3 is TGTGCCACCAGCAAGGGACTAGCGGGGACCCGACCCACCGGGGAGCTGTTTTTT.